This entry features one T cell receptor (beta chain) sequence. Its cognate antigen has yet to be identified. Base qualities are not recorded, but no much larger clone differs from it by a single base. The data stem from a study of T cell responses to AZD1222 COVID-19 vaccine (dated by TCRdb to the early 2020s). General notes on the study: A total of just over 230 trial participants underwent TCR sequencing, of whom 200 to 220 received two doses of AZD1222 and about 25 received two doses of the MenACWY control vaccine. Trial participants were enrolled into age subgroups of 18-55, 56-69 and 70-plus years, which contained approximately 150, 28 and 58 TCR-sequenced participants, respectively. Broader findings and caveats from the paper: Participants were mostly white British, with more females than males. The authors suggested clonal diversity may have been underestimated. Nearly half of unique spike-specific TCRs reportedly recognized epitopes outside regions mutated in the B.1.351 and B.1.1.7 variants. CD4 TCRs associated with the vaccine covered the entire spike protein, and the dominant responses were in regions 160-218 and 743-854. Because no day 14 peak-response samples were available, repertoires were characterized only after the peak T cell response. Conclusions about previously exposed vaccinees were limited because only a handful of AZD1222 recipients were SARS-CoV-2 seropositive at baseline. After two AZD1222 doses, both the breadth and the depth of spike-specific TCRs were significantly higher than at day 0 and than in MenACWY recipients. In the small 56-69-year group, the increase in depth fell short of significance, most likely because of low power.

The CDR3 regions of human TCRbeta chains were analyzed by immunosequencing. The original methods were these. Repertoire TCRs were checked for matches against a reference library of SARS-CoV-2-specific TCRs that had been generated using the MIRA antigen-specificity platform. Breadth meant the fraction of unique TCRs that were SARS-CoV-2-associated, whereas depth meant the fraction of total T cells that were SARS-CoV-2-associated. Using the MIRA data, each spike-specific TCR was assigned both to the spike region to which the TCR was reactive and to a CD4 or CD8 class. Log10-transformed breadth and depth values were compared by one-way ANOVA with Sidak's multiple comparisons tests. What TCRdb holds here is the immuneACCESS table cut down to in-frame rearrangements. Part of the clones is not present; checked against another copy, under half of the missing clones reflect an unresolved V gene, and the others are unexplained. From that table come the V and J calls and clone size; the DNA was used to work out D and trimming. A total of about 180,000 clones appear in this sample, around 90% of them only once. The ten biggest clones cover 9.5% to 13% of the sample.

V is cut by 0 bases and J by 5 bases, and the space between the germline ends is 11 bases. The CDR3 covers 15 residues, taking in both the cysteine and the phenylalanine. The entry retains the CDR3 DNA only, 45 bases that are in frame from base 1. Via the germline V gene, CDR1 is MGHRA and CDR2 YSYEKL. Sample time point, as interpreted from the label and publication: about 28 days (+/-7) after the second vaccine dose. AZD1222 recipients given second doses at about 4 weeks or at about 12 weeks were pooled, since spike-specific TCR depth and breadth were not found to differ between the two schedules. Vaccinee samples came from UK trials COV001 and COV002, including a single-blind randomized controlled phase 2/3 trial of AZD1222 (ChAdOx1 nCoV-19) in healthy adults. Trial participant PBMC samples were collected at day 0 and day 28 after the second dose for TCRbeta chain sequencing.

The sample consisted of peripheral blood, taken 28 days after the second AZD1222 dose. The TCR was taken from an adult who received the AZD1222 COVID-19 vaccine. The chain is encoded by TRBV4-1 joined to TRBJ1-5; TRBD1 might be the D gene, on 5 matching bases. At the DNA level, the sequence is TGCGCCAGCAGCCAAGATTTCGGGGGGGATCAGCCCCAGCATTTT. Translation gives CASSQDFGGDQPQHF.